A single sample gave rise to the 29 T cell receptor beta chains below, sequenced in a study of blood T cells in healthy people across ages (dated by TCRdb to between 2014 and 2017). Library preparation used 5' RACE. The sequencer was an Illumina HiSeq 2500. A second about 7 to 12 cycle PCR used a sample-barcoded 5' primer and a J-beta primer mix. The public reads were reanalyzed by TCRdb: fastp trimming at Q25, MiXCR alignment, in-frame beta chains only. A single entry per CDR3 protein holds the most common genes and DNA from its merged rows. Recorded for this sample are over 950,000 distinct CDR3 sequences; roughly 47% of them occurred a single time. About a fifth of the sample is held by the ten biggest clonotypes. The sequencing input was blood. These receptors were collected from an older woman in good health.

This rearrangement joins TRBV29-1 to TRBJ2-7, with D perhaps matching TRBD1 or TRBD2 (5 bases each). Germline CDR1 reads SQVTM; CDR2 reads ANQGSEA. The CDR3 extends over 13 amino acids. V shed 4 bases and J shed 2 bases, with 12 bases lying between them. In DNA form, the CDR3 reads TGCAGCGTTGGGGGTCCGGGGCCCTACGAGCAGTACTTC. It encodes CSVGGPGPYEQYF.

The chain carries TRBV5-1 and TRBJ2-4, with TRBD1 as a possible D gene (5 bases). The end of the DNA is better explained by TRBJ2-7, so the J call may be wrong. This CDR3 spans 14 amino acids. Germline CDR1 SGHRS, CDR2 YFSETQ. CDR3 in DNA: TGCGCCAGCAGCTTGGGGCAGGGCCAGGGCGAGCAGTACTTC. This encodes CASSLGQGQGEQYF.

This chain links TRBV3-1 with TRBJ2-3, with 7 bases lining up with TRBD2. The CDR3 totals 15 residues. Germline V CDR1 and CDR2: LGHDT, YNNKEL (reference sequence). V shed 0 bases, J shed 3 bases, and the junction held 3 bases outside the gene matches. CDR3 in amino acids: CASSQDAGVTDTQYF. CDR3 sequence (DNA): TGTGCCAGCAGCCAAGACGCGGGAGTGACAGATACGCAGTATTTT.

V is TRBV28 and J is TRBJ2-1, with 10 bases fitting TRBD1. Germline V lookup: CDR1 MDHEN, CDR2 SYDVKM. The CDR3 is 16 residues long. The trim removed 4 bases at V and 2 bases at J, leaving 5 bases unmatched. In nucleotides, the CDR3 is TGTGCCAGCAGTTCAGCCGGGACAGGGGCCTACAATGAGCAGTTCTTC. It translates to CASSSAGTGAYNEQFF.

The CDR3 coding sequence is TGTGCCAGCAGGACACGGACAGGGGGCTACGAGCGGTACTTC. It is translated as CASRTRTGGYERYF. The gene calls are TRBV2 and TRBJ2-5; 11 bases are a match to TRBD1. This CDR3 is built from 14 residues. The germline gives CDR1 SNHLY, CDR2 FYNNEI. Unmatched junction bases numbered 13, after V lost 6 bases and J lost 13 bases.

The chain has TRBV5-1 and TRBJ2-7, with D tentatively TRBD2 (6 bases). Germline values: CDR1 SGHRS, CDR2 YFSETQ. CDR3 length: 15 amino acids. Trimming removed 9 bases from V and 5 bases from J, with 24 bases in between. The CDR3 sequence: CATSKSPRESDEQYF. The CDR3 coding sequence is TGCGCCACCTCAAAAAGCCCGCGGGAATCGGACGAGCAGTACTTC.

V and J are TRBV15 and TRBJ2-1; 8 nucleotides align to TRBD2. The length of the CDR3 is 15 residues. After removal of 2 bases from V and 4 bases from J, the junction contained 4 bases not matched to a gene. CDR1 is LNHNV, CDR2 YYDKDF, per germline (reference sequence). The CDR3 nucleotides read TGTGCCACCAGCAGAATAGCGGGACGGTACAATGAGCAGTTCTTC. It translates to CATSRIAGRYNEQFF.

The chain couples TRBV12-3 or TRBV12-4 to TRBJ2-7, with 7 nucleotides matching TRBD2. The CDR3 is 14 residues long. The J segment lost 1 base and the V segment lost 6 bases, leaving 6 bases of the junction unmatched. This CDR3 is CASSPSGMSYEQYF. DNA for the CDR3: TGTGCCAGCAGCCCTAGCGGAATGTCCTACGAGCAGTACTTC.

This clonotype has more than one count but fewer than ten. The CDR3 DNA sequence: TGTGCCAGCAGTGTGAGAGCTACAGACACAGATACGCAGTATTTT. Protein sequence: CASSVRATDTDTQYF. The chain carries TRBV2 and TRBJ2-3; D remains ambiguous. The germline gives CDR1 SNHLY, CDR2 FYNNEI. Between the trimmed V and J ends, which lost 4 bases and 2 bases, there was a span of 13 bases. The CDR3 sequence is 15 residues long.

The table lists this clonotype with a few counts. This chain connects TRBV6-5 to TRBJ2-5; perhaps TRBD2 as D (6 bases). This CDR3 spans 14 amino acids. CDR1 MNHEY and CDR2 SVGAGI come from the germline V gene. Deletions cut 2 bases from V and 4 bases from J, with 11 bases between. The CDR3, as DNA: TGTGCCAGCAGTTACGGGCGGGGCGGAGAGACCCAGTACTTC. Encoded protein: CASSYGRGGETQYF.

To note about this clonotype: One end of the junction fails to match germline, which may point to a read error. The CDR3 region is CAGSSGTSGGNIQYF. CDR3 bases: TGTGCCGGCAGCTCCGGGACTAGTGGTGGAAACATTCAGTACTTC. The chain couples TRBV6-1 to TRBJ2-4; 8 bases align to TRBD2. Germline CDR1 and CDR2: MNHNS and SASEGT. The CDR3 runs 15 residues.

The V gene is TRBV28, the J gene TRBJ2-7; D is tentatively TRBD1 or TRBD2 (6 bases each). The CDR3 is 16 residues long. Germline assignment: CDR1 MDHEN and CDR2 SYDVKM. V lost 5 bases and J lost 7, with 24 bases in between. The CDR3 DNA reads as TGTGCCAGCAGTACCCGGGGGCGGGCGGTAACTAATGAGCAGTACTTC. As protein: CASSTRGRAVTNEQYF. The whole variable domain, remainder taken from reference TRBV28 and TRBJ2-7, is DVKVTQSSRYLVKRTGEKVFLECVQDMDHENMFWYRQDPGLGLRLIYFSYDVKMKEKGDIPEGYSVSREKKERFSLILESASTNQTSMYLCASSTRGRAVTNEQYFGPGTRLTVT.

The chain is built from TRBV2 and TRBJ2-7, with D perhaps being TRBD1 or TRBD2 (5 bases each). V dropped 3 bases and J dropped 0 bases, with 15 bases sitting between them. The CDR3 runs to 16 residues. The germline V gene has CDR1 SNHLY and CDR2 FYNNEI. As DNA, the CDR3 is TGTGCCAGCAGTGAGCTTGGGGCAGGGAGCTCCTACGAGCAGTACTTC. This encodes CASSELGAGSSYEQYF.

The rearrangement links TRBV28 to TRBJ2-3; 7 bases line up with TRBD2. The length of the CDR3 is 15 residues. The J segment lost 8 bases and the V segment lost 6 bases, leaving 14 bases of the junction unmatched. Germline CDR1 MDHEN, CDR2 SYDVKM. The chain's CDR3 is CASSPLSGPGGTQYF. CDR3 DNA sequence: TGTGCCAGCAGCCCTCTTAGCGGGCCCGGGGGTACGCAGTATTTT.

This clonotype was recorded at least ten times. CDR3 sequence reads: CASSGDSNVMSLGGYTF. CDR3 nucleotide sequence: TGTGCCAGCAGCGGGGACTCTAATGTCATGTCTTTAGGTGGCTACACCTTC. The J gene is TRBJ1-2, the V gene TRBV7-9; weak D call: TRBD1 (5 bases). Trimming cost V 5 bases and J 7 bases, with 26 bases left between them. In germline, CDR1 is SEHNR, CDR2 FQNEAQ (reference sequence). The CDR3 is 17 residues long.

J is TRBJ1-6 and V is TRBV4-2; D is unresolved. Germline V gene sequence: CDR1 LGHNA, CDR2 YNFKEQ. Trimming cost V 0 bases and J 10 bases, with 16 bases left between them. This CDR3 contains 16 residues. The CDR3: CASSQDLSRRESPLHF. The CDR3 DNA sequence: TGTGCCAGCAGCCAAGATCTGAGTAGACGAGAATCACCCCTCCACTTT.

The chain employs TRBV9 and TRBJ1-4, with D tentatively TRBD1 (5 bases). The CDR3 runs 15 residues. Looked up from germline, CDR1 is SGDLS and CDR2 is YYNGEE. V was trimmed by 2 bases and J by 5 bases, leaving 13 bases between them. The CDR3: CASSVPGPLNEKLFF. CDR3 nucleotides: TGTGCCAGCAGCGTCCCGGGACCGCTGAATGAAAAACTGTTTTTT. The full variable domain, its missing parts supplied by reference TRBV9 and TRBJ1-4, is DSGVTQTPKHLITATGQRVTLRCSPRSGDLSVYWYQQSLDQGLQFLIQYYNGEERAKGNILERFSAQQFPDLHSELNLSSLELGDSALYFCASSVPGPLNEKLFFGSGTQLSVL.

This clonotype showed up just a few times. The rearrangement joins TRBV4-3 to TRBJ1-1; D ambiguous. The germline gives CDR1 LGHNA, CDR2 YSLEER. CDR3 length: 14 residues. V lost 0 bases and J 1 base, leaving 6 bases between the germline ends. The CDR3 loop is CASSQESTNTEAFF. The CDR3 region has the DNA TGCGCCAGCAGCCAAGAGTCCACGAACACTGAAGCTTTCTTT.

This chain connects TRBV25-1 to TRBJ2-7; TRBD2 aligns across 9 bases. Germline values: CDR1 MGHDK, CDR2 SYGVNS. With V trimmed by 3 bases and J by 4 bases, 7 bases remained unmatched. There are 15 residues in the CDR3. CDR3 sequence: CASSDAGTSSYEQYF. CDR3 DNA sequence: TGTGCCAGCAGTGATGCCGGGACTAGCTCGTACGAGCAGTACTTC.

This rearrangement joins TRBV21-1 to TRBJ2-7. TRBV21-1 is reported as a pseudogene. The CDR3 is made up of 15 amino acids. The CDR3 sequence: CASGKFGGRASEQYF. The CDR3 DNA reads as TGTGCCAGCGGCAAATTTGGCGGGAGGGCCTCCGAGCAGTACTTC.

This chain uses TRBV6-5 with TRBJ2-7, with no clear D. The length of the CDR3 is 13 residues. Germline V CDR1 and CDR2: MNHEY, SVGAGI. Trimming pared 8 bases from V and 2 bases from J, leaving 13 bases between. The CDR3 is CASSREGTYEQYF. The CDR3 DNA sequence: TGTGCCAGCTCACGCGAAGGTACCTACGAGCAGTACTTC.

This chain connects TRBV12-3 or TRBV12-4 to TRBJ2-5; D possibly corresponds to TRBD1 (5 bases). There are 13 residues in the CDR3. Trimming stripped 10 bases from V and 4 bases from J, with 16 bases between. CDR3 bases: TGTGCCACCTCGCGAAGGGGTGGAGAGACCCAGTACTTC. The encoded protein is CATSRRGGETQYF.

In this sample, this clonotype turned up many times. The chain has TRBV12-3 or TRBV12-4 and TRBJ2-3, with D possibly matching TRBD1 (6 bases). The V end lost 5 bases, the J end lost 8 bases, and 17 bases lay between the germline ends. The CDR3 spans 14 residues. The CDR3 reads CASSGALGGSTQYF. The CDR3 nucleotides are TGTGCCAGCAGTGGGGCCTTAGGGGGAAGTACGCAGTATTTT.

The rearrangement joins TRBV7-2 to TRBJ1-4; D gene unclear. The CDR3 runs 13 residues. Germline V gives CDR1 SGHTA, CDR2 FQGNSA. Between the trimmed V and J ends, which lost 5 bases and 6 bases, there was a span of 10 bases. The CDR3 sequence: CASSEPPDEKLFF. CDR3 bases: TGTGCCAGCAGCGAACCCCCTGATGAAAAACTGTTTTTT.

The rearrangement links TRBV3-1 to TRBJ1-2; 7 bases match TRBD1. After removal of 4 bases from V and 4 bases from J, the junction contained 12 bases not matched to a gene. Germline assignment: CDR1 LGHDT and CDR2 YNNKEL (reference sequence). The CDR3 spans 16 residues. The CDR3 DNA follows: TGTGCCAGCAGCCCAGGGGGTATACAGGTTTTCTATGGCTACACCTTC. As protein: CASSPGGIQVFYGYTF.

This clonotype was observed a few times. The V call is TRBV18, the J call TRBJ2-7, with 7 bases that match TRBD1. From germline, CDR1 is KGHSH and CDR2 LQKENI. This CDR3 region has 16 residues. Trimming cost V 5 bases and J 0 bases; bases outside gene matches: 10. The CDR3 sequence is CASSSNPGQSSYEQYF. As DNA, the CDR3 is TGTGCCAGCTCATCTAATCCGGGACAGAGCTCCTACGAGCAGTACTTC.

This clonotype appeared once. CDR3 region: CSARDGWGRGYTF. For the CDR3, the DNA is TGCAGTGCTAGAGATGGATGGGGGCGAGGCTACACCTTC. V usage is TRBV20-1 and J usage is TRBJ1-2; maybe TRBD1 (6 bases). Trimming took 0 bases from V and 8 from J, leaving 13 bases between them. This CDR3 region has 13 residues. Germline CDR1 reads DFQATT; CDR2 reads SNEGSKA (reference sequence).

This clonotype was seen a few times. V gene TRBV10-3 combines with J gene TRBJ2-7; tentatively, D is TRBD2 (5 bases). The V gene's germline CDR1 is ENHRY and CDR2 SYGVKD. V was cut by 6 bases and J by 3 bases, with 15 bases left in between. The CDR3 runs to 14 residues. The CDR3 sequence: CAIRGGNRGYEQYF. In DNA form, the CDR3 reads TGTGCCATCAGGGGTGGAAACCGGGGCTACGAGCAGTACTTC.

J is TRBJ2-1 and V is TRBV20-1; TRBD2 is a possible D gene (5 bases). This CDR3 has 15 residues. Germline CDR1 is DFQATT and CDR2 is SNEGSKA (reference sequence). V lost 0 bases, J lost 0 bases, and 9 bases lay in between. This chain's CDR3 is CSAREGTSSYNEQFF. CDR3 DNA sequence: TGCAGTGCTAGAGAGGGTACTAGCTCCTACAATGAGCAGTTCTTC.